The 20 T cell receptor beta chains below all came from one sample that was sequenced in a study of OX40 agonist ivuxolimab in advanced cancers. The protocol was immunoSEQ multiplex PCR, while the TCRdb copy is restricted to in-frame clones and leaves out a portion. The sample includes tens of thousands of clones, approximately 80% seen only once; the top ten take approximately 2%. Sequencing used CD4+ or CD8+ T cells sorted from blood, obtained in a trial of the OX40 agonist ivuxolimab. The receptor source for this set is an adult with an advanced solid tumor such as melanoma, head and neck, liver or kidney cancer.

The CDR3 loop reads CASSHPPVRGPGNTIYF. In DNA form, the CDR3 reads TGTGCCAGCAGCCACCCCCCCGTCCGGGGGCCTGGAAACACCATATATTTT. The V call is TRBV7-9, the J call TRBJ1-3; D may be TRBD1 (6 bases). Germline CDR1 is SEHNR and CDR2 is FQNEAQ (reference sequence). The CDR3 totals 17 residues. Trimming pared 5 bases from V and 2 bases from J, leaving 19 bases between.

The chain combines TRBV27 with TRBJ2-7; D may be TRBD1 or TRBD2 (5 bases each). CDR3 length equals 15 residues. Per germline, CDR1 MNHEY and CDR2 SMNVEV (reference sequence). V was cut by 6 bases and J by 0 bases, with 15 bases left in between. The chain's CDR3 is CASRRGTASSYEQYF. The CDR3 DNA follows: TGTGCCAGCAGGAGAGGGACGGCGAGCTCCTACGAGCAGTACTTC.

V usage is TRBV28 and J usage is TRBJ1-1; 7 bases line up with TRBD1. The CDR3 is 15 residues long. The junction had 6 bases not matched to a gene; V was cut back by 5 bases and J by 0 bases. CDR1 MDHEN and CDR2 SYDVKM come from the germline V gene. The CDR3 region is CASSVSGGVNTEAFF. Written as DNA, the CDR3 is TGTGCCAGCAGTGTTTCAGGGGGAGTGAACACTGAAGCTTTCTTT.

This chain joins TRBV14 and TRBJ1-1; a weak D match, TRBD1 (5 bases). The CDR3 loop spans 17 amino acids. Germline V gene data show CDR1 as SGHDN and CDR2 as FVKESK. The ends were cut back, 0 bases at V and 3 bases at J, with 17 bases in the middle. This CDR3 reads CASSQELGVWGYTEAFF. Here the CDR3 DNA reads TGTGCCAGCAGCCAAGAGCTGGGGGTTTGGGGGTACACTGAAGCTTTCTTT.

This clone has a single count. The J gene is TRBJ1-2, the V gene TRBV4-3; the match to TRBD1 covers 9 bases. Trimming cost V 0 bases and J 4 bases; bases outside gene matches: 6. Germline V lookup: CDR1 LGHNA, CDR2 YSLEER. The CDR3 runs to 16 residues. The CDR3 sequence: CASSQDRGTGIYGYTF. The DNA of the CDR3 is TGCGCCAGCAGCCAAGACCGCGGGACAGGGATCTATGGCTACACCTTC.

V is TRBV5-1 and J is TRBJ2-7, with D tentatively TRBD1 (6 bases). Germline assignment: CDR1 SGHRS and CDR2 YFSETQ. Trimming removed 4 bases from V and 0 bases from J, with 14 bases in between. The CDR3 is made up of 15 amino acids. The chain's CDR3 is CASSPTGRISYEQYF. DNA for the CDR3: TGCGCCAGCAGCCCTACAGGGAGAATCTCCTACGAGCAGTACTTC.

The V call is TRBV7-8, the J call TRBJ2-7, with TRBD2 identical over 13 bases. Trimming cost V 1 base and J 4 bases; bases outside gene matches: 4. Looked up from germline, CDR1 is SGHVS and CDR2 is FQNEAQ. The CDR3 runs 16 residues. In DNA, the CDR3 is TGTGCCAGCAGCTTAGTTCTGGGACTAGCGGGGTACGAGCAGTACTTC. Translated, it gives CASSLVLGLAGYEQYF.

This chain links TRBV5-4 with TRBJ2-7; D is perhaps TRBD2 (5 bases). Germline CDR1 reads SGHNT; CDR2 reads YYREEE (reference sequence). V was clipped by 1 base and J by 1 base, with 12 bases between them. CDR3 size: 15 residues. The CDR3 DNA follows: TGTGCCAGCAGCTTGTCCCCGGGAATTTCCTACGAGCAGTACTTC. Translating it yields CASSLSPGISYEQYF.

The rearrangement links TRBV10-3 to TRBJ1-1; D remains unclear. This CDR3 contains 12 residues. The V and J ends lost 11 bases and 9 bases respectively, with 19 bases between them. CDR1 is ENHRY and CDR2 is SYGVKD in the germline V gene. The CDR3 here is CASRLDSTKAFF. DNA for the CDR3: TGTGCCTCCCGGCTAGATTCCACCAAAGCTTTCTTT.

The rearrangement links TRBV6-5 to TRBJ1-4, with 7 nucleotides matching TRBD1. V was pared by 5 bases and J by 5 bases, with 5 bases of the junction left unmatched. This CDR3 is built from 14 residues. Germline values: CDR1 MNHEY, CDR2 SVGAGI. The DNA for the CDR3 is TGTGCCAGCAGTCCTGGACAGGAGAATGAAAAACTGTTTTTT. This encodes CASSPGQENEKLFF.

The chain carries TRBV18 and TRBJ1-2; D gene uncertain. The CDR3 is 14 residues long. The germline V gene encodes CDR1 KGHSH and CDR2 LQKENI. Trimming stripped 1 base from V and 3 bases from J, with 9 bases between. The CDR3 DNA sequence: TGTGCCAGCTCACCACGGCCAGCAGACTATGGCTACACCTTC. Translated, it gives CASSPRPADYGYTF. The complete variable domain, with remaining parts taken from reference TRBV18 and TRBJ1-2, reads NAGVMQNPRHLVRRRGQEARLRCSPMKGHSHVYWYRQLPEEGLKFMVYLQKENIIDESGMPKERFSAEFPKEGPSILRIQQVVRGDSAAYFCASSPRPADYGYTFGSGTRLTVV.

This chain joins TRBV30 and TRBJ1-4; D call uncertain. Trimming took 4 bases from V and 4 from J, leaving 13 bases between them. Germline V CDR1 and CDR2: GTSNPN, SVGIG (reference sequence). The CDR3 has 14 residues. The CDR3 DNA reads TGTGCCTGGAATTCCGGGCGGCGTAATGAAAAACTGTTTTTT. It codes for CAWNSGRRNEKLFF.

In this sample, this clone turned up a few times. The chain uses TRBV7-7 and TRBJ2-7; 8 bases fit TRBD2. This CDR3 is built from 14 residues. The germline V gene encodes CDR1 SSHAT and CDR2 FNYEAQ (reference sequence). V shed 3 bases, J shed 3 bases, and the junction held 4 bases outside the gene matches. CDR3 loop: CASSFTGGCYEQYF. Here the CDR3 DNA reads TGTGCCAGCAGCTTTACGGGGGGGTGCTACGAGCAGTACTTC. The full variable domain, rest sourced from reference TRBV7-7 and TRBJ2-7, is GAGVSQSPRYKVTKRGQDVTLRCDPISSHATLYWYQQALGQGPEFLTYFNYEAQPDKSGLPSDRFSAERPEGSISTLTIQRTEQRDSAMYRCASSFTGGCYEQYFGPGTRLTVT.

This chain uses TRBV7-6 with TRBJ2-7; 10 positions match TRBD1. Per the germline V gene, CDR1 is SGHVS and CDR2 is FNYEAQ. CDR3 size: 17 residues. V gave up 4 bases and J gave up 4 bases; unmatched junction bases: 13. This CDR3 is CASSSSRSRDRGYEQYF. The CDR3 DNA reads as TGTGCCAGCAGCTCATCCCGCTCCCGGGACAGGGGATACGAGCAGTACTTC.

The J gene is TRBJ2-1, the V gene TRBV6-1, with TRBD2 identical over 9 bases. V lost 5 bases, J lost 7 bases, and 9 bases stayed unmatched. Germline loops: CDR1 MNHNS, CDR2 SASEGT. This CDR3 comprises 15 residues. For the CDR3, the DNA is TGTGCCAGCAGTCCTTTAGCGGGAGTTGTTAATGAGCAGTTCTTC. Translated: CASSPLAGVVNEQFF.

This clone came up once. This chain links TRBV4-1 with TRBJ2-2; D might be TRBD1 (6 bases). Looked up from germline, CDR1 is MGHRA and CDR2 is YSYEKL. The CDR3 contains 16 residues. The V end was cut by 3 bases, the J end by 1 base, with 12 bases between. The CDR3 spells CASSQWGQMNTGELFF. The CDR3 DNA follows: TGCGCCAGCAGCCAGTGGGGGCAGATGAACACCGGGGAGCTGTTTTTT.

CDR3 amino acids: CAISESTEFLYGYTF. The CDR3 DNA reads TGTGCCATCAGTGAGTCGACAGAATTCTTGTATGGCTACACCTTC. V and J are TRBV10-3 and TRBJ1-2, with D perhaps TRBD1 (5 bases). V was pared by 0 bases and J by 5 bases, with 13 bases between. This CDR3 contains 15 residues. Germline CDR1 and CDR2: ENHRY and SYGVKD.

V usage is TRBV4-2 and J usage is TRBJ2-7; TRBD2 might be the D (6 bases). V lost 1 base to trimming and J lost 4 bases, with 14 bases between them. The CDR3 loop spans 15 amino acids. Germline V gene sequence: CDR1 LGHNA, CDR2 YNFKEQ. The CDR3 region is CASSQADGSMYEQYF. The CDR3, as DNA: TGTGCCAGCAGCCAAGCGGACGGGAGTATGTACGAGCAGTACTTC.

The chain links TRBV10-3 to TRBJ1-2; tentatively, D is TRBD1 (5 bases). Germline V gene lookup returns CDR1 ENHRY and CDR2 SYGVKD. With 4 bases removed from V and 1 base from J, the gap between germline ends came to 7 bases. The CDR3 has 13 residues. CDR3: CAISGGNNYGYTF. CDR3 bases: TGTGCCATCAGTGGGGGCAATAACTATGGCTACACCTTC.

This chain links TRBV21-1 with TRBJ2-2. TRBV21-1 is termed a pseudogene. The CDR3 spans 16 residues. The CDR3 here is CASSNKGGTNTGELFF. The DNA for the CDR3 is TGTGCCAGCAGCAACAAAGGGGGGACGAACACCGGGGAGCTGTTTTTT.